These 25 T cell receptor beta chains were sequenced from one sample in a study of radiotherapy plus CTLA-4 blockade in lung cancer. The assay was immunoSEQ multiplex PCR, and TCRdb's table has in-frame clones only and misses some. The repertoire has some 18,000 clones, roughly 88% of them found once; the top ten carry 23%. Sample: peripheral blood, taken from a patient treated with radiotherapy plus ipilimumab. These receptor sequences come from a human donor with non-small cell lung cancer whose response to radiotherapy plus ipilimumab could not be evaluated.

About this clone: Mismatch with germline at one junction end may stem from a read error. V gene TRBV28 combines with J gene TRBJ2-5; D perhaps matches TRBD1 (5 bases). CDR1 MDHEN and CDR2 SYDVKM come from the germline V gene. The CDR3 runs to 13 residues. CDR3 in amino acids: CASSRQIQKTQYF. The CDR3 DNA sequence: TGTGCCAGCAGTCGACAGATCCAAAAGACCCAGTACTTC.

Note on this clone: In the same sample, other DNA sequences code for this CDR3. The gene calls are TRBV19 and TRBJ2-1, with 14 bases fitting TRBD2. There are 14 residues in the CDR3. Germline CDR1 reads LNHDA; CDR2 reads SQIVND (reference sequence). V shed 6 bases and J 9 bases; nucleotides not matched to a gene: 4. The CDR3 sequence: CASSIGTSGGEQFF. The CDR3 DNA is TGTGCCAGTAGCATCGGGACTAGCGGGGGTGAGCAGTTCTTC. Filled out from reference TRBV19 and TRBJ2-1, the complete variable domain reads DGGITQSPKYLFRKEGQNVTLSCEQNLNHDAMYWYRQDPGQGLRLIYYSQIVNDFQKGDIAEGYSVSREKKESFPLTVTSAQKNPTAFYLCASSIGTSGGEQFFGPGTRLTVL.

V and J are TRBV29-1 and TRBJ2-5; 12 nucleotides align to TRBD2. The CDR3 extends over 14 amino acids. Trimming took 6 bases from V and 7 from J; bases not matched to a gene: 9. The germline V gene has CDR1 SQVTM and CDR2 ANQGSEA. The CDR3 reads CSVQGLAGGRTQYF. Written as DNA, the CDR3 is TGCAGCGTCCAGGGGCTAGCGGGGGGGCGGACCCAGTACTTC.

The CDR3 is CASSNGLAGAYNEQFF. In DNA form, the CDR3 reads TGTGCCAGCAGCAATGGACTAGCGGGGGCGTACAATGAGCAGTTCTTC. V and J are TRBV5-4 and TRBJ2-1; 13 bases are shared with TRBD2. From germline, CDR1 is SGHNT and CDR2 YYREEE (reference sequence). Trimming at V came to 4 bases and at J to 4 bases, leaving 5 bases not matched to a gene. CDR3 size: 16 residues.

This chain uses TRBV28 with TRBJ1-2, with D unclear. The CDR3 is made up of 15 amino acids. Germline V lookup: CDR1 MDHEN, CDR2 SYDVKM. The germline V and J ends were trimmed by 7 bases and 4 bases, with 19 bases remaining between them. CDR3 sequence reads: CASTLARPGSYGYTF. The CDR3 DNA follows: TGTGCCAGCACTCTCGCTCGCCCCGGTTCCTATGGCTACACCTTC.

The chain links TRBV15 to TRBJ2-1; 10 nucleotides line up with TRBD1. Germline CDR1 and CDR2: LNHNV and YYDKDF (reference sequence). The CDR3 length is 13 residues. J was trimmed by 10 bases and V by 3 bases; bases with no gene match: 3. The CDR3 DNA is TGTGCCACCAGCAGGGGACAGGGGCGCGAGCAGTTCTTC. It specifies CATSRGQGREQFF.

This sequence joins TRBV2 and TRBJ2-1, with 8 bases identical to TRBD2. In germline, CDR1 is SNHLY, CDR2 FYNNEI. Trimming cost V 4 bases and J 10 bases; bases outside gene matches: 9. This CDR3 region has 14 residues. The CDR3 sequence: CASSAGRGDFEQFF. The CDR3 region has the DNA TGTGCCAGCAGTGCTGGGCGGGGGGATTTCGAGCAGTTCTTC.

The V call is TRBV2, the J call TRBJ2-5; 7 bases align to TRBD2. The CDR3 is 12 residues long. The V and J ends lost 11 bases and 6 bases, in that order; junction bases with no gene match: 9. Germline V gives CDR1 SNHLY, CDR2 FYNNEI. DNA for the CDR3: TGTGCCGGAGGGCGGGGGTCGAAGACCCAGTACTTC. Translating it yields CAGGRGSKTQYF.

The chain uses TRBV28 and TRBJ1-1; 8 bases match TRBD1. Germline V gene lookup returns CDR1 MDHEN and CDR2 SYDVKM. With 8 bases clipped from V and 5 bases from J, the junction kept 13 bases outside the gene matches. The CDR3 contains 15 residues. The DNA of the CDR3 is TGTGCCAGCCGAGGACAGGGAACGGGGGTAACTGAAGCTTTCTTT. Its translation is CASRGQGTGVTEAFF.

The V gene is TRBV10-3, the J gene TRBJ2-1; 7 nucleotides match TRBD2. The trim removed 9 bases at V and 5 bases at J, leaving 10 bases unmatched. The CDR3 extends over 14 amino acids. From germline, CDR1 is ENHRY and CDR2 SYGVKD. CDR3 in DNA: TGTGCCATGGGGAGGGTGGGGAATGACAATGAGCAGTTCTTC. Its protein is CAMGRVGNDNEQFF.

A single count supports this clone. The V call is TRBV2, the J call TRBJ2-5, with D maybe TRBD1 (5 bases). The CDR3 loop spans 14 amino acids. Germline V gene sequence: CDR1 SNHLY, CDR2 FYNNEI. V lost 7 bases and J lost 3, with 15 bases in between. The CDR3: CASTGGRVEETQYF. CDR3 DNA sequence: TGTGCCAGCACCGGTGGCAGGGTGGAAGAGACCCAGTACTTC.

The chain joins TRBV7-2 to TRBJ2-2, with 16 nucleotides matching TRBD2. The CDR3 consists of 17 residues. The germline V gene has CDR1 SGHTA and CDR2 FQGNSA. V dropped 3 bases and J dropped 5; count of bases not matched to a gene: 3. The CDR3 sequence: CASSLGLAGGRTGELFF. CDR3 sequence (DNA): TGTGCCAGCAGCTTGGGACTAGCGGGAGGGAGGACCGGGGAGCTGTTTTTT.

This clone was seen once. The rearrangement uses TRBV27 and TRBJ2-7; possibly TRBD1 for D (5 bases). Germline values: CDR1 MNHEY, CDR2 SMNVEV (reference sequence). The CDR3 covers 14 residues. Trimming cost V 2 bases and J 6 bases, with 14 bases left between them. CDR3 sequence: CASSLAAGLSEQYF. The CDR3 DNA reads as TGTGCCAGCAGTTTAGCGGCAGGGCTCAGCGAGCAGTACTTC.

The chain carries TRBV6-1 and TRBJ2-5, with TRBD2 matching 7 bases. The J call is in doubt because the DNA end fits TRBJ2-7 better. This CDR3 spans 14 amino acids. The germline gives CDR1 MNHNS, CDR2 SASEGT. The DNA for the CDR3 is TGTGCCAGCAGAGGGCGGGAGAGGAACTACGAGCAGTACTTC. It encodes CASRGRERNYEQYF.

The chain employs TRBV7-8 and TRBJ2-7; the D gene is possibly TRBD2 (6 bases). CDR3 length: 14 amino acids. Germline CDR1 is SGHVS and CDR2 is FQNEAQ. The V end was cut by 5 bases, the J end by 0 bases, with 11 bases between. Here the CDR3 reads CASSTRTTSYEQYF. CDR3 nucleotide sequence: TGTGCCAGCAGCACACGGACTACCTCCTACGAGCAGTACTTC.

The CDR3 protein is CSVARAGLTDTQYF. CDR3 DNA: TGCAGCGTTGCGCGGGCGGGTCTAACAGATACGCAGTATTTT. The chain joins TRBV29-1 to TRBJ2-3; TRBD2 might be the D (5 bases). The CDR3 is 14 residues long. Germline lookup yields CDR1 SQVTM and CDR2 ANQGSEA. V shed 4 bases and J shed 3 bases, with 14 bases lying between them.

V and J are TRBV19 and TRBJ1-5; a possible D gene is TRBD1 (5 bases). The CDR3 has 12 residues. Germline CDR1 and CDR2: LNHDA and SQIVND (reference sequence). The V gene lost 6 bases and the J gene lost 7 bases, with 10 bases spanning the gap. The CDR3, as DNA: TGTGCCAGTAGCGACAGTTTCCAGCCCCAGCATTTT. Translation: CASSDSFQPQHF.

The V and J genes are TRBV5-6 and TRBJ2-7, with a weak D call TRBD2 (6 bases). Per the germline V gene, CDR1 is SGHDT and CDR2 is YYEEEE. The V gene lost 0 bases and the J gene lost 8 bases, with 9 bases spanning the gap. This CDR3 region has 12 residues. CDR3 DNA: TGTGCCAGCAGCTTGGGCCGGGAGCAGCAGTACTTC. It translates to CASSLGREQQYF. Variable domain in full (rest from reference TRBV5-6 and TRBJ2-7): DAGVTQSPTHLIKTRGQQVTLRCSPKSGHDTVSWYQQALGQGPQFIFQYYEEEERQRGNFPDRFSGHQFPNYSSELNVNALLLGDSALYLCASSLGREQQYFGPGTRLTVT.

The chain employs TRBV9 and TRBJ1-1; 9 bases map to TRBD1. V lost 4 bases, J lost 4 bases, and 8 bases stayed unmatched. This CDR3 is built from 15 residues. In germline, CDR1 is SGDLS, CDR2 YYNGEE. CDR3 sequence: CASSLEGQGVTEAFF. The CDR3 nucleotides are TGTGCCAGCAGCCTAGAGGGACAGGGTGTCACTGAAGCTTTCTTT.

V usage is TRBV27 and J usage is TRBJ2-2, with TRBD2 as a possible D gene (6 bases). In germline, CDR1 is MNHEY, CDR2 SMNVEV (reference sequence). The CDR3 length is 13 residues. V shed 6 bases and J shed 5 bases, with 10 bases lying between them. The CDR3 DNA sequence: TGTGCCAGCAGAGGGACTTCTACCGGGGAGCTGTTTTTT. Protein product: CASRGTSTGELFF.

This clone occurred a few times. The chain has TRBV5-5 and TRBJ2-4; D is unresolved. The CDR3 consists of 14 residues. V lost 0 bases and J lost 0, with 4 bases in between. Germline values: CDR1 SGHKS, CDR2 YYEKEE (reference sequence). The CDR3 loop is CASSLAGAKNIQYF. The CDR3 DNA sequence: TGTGCCAGCAGCTTGGCGGGAGCCAAAAACATTCAGTACTTC.

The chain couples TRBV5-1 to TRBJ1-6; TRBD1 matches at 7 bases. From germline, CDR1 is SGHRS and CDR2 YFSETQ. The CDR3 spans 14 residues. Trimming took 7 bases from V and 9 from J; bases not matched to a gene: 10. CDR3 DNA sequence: TGCGCCAGCTCGCAGGGGACAGACAGTTCACCCCTCCACTTT. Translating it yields CASSQGTDSSPLHF. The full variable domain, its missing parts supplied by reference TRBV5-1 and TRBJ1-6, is KAGVTQTPRYLIKTRGQQVTLSCSPISGHRSVSWYQQTPGQGLQFLFEYFSETQRNKGNFPGRFSGRQFSNSRSEMNVSTLELGDSALYLCASSQGTDSSPLHFGNGTRLTVT.

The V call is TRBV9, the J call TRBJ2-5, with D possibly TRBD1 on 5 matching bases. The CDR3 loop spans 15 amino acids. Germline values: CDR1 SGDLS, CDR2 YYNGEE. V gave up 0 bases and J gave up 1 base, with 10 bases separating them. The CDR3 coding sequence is TGTGCCAGCAGCGTAGATCACAGGACCCAAGAGACCCAGTACTTC. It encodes CASSVDHRTQETQYF.

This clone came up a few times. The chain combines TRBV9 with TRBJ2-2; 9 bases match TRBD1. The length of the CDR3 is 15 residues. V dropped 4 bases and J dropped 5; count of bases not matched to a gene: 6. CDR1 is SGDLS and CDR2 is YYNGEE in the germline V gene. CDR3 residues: CASSRTGDRTGELFF. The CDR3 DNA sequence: TGTGCCAGCAGCCGGACAGGGGATCGGACCGGGGAGCTGTTTTTT.

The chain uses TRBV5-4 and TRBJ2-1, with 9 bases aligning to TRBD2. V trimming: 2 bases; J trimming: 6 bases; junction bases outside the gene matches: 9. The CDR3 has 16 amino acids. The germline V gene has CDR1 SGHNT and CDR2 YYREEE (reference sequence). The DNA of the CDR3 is TGTGCCAGCAGCTTTGGTGGCGGGGGGGGCTTCAATGAGCAGTTCTTC. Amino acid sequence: CASSFGGGGGFNEQFF.